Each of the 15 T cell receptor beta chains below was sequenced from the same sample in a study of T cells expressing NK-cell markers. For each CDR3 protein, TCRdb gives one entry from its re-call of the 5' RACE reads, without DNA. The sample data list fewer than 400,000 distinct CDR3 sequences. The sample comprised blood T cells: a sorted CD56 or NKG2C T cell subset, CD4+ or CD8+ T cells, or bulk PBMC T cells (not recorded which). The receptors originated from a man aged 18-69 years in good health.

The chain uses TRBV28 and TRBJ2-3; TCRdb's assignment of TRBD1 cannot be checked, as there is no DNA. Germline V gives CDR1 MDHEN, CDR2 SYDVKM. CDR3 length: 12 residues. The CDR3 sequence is CAGGTSTDTQYF.

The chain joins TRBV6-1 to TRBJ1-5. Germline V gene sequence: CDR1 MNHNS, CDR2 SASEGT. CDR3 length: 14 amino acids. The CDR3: CASTGRFGNQPQHF.

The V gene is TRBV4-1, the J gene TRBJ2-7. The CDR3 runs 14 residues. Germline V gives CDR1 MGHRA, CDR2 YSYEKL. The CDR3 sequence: CASSQVDNTYEQYF.

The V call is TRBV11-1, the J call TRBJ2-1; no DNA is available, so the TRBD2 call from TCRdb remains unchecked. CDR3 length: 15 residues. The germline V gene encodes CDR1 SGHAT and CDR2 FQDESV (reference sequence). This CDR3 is CASSLLRGGLGEQFF.

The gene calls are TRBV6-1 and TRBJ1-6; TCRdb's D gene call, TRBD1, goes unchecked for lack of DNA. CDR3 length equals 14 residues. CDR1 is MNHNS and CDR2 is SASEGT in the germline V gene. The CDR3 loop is CASKGQGSDSPLHF.

This CDR3 reads CASSYTIERTGELFF. This rearrangement joins TRBV5-1 to TRBJ2-2. CDR3 length: 15 residues. Germline V gives CDR1 SGHRS, CDR2 YFSETQ.

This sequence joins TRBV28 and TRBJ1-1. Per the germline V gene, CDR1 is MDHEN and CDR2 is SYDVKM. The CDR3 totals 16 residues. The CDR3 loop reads CASSSKLLTQNTEAFF.

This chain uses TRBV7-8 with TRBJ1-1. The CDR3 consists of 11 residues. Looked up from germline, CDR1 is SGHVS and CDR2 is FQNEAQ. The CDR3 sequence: CASSLARHAFF. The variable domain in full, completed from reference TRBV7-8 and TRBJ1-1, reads GAGVSQSPRYKVAKRGQDVALRCDPISGHVSLFWYQQALGQGPEFLTYFQNEAQLDKSGLPSDRFFAERPEGSVSTLKIQRTQQEDSAVYLCASSLARHAFFGQGTRLTVV.

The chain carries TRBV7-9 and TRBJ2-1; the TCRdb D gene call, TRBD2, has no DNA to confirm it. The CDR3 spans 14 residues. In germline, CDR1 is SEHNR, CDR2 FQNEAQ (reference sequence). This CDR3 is CASRRLAAYNEQFF.

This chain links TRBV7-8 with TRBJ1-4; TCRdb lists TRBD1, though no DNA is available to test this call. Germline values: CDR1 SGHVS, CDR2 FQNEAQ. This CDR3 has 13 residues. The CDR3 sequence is CASSREGTGGLFF.

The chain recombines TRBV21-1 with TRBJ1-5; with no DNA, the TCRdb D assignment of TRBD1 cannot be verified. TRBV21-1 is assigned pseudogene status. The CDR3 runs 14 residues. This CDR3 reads CASSLSTGPQPQHF.

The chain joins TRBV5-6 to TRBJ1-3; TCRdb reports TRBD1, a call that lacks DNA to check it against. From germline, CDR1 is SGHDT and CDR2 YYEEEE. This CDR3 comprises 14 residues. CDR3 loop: CASSSQTGGNTIYF.

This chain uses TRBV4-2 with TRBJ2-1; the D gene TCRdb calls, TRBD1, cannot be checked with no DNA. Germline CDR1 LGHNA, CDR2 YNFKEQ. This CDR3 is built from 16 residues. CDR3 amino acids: CASSPSGTGSYNEQFF.

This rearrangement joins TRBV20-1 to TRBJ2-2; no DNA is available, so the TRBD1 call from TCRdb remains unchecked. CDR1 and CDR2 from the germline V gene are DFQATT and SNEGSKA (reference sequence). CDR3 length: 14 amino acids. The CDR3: CSAPRDHGAGELFF.

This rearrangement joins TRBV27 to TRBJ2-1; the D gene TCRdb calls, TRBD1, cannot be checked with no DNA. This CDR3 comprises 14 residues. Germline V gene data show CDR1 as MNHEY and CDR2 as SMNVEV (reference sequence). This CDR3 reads CASSHRDIYNEQFF.